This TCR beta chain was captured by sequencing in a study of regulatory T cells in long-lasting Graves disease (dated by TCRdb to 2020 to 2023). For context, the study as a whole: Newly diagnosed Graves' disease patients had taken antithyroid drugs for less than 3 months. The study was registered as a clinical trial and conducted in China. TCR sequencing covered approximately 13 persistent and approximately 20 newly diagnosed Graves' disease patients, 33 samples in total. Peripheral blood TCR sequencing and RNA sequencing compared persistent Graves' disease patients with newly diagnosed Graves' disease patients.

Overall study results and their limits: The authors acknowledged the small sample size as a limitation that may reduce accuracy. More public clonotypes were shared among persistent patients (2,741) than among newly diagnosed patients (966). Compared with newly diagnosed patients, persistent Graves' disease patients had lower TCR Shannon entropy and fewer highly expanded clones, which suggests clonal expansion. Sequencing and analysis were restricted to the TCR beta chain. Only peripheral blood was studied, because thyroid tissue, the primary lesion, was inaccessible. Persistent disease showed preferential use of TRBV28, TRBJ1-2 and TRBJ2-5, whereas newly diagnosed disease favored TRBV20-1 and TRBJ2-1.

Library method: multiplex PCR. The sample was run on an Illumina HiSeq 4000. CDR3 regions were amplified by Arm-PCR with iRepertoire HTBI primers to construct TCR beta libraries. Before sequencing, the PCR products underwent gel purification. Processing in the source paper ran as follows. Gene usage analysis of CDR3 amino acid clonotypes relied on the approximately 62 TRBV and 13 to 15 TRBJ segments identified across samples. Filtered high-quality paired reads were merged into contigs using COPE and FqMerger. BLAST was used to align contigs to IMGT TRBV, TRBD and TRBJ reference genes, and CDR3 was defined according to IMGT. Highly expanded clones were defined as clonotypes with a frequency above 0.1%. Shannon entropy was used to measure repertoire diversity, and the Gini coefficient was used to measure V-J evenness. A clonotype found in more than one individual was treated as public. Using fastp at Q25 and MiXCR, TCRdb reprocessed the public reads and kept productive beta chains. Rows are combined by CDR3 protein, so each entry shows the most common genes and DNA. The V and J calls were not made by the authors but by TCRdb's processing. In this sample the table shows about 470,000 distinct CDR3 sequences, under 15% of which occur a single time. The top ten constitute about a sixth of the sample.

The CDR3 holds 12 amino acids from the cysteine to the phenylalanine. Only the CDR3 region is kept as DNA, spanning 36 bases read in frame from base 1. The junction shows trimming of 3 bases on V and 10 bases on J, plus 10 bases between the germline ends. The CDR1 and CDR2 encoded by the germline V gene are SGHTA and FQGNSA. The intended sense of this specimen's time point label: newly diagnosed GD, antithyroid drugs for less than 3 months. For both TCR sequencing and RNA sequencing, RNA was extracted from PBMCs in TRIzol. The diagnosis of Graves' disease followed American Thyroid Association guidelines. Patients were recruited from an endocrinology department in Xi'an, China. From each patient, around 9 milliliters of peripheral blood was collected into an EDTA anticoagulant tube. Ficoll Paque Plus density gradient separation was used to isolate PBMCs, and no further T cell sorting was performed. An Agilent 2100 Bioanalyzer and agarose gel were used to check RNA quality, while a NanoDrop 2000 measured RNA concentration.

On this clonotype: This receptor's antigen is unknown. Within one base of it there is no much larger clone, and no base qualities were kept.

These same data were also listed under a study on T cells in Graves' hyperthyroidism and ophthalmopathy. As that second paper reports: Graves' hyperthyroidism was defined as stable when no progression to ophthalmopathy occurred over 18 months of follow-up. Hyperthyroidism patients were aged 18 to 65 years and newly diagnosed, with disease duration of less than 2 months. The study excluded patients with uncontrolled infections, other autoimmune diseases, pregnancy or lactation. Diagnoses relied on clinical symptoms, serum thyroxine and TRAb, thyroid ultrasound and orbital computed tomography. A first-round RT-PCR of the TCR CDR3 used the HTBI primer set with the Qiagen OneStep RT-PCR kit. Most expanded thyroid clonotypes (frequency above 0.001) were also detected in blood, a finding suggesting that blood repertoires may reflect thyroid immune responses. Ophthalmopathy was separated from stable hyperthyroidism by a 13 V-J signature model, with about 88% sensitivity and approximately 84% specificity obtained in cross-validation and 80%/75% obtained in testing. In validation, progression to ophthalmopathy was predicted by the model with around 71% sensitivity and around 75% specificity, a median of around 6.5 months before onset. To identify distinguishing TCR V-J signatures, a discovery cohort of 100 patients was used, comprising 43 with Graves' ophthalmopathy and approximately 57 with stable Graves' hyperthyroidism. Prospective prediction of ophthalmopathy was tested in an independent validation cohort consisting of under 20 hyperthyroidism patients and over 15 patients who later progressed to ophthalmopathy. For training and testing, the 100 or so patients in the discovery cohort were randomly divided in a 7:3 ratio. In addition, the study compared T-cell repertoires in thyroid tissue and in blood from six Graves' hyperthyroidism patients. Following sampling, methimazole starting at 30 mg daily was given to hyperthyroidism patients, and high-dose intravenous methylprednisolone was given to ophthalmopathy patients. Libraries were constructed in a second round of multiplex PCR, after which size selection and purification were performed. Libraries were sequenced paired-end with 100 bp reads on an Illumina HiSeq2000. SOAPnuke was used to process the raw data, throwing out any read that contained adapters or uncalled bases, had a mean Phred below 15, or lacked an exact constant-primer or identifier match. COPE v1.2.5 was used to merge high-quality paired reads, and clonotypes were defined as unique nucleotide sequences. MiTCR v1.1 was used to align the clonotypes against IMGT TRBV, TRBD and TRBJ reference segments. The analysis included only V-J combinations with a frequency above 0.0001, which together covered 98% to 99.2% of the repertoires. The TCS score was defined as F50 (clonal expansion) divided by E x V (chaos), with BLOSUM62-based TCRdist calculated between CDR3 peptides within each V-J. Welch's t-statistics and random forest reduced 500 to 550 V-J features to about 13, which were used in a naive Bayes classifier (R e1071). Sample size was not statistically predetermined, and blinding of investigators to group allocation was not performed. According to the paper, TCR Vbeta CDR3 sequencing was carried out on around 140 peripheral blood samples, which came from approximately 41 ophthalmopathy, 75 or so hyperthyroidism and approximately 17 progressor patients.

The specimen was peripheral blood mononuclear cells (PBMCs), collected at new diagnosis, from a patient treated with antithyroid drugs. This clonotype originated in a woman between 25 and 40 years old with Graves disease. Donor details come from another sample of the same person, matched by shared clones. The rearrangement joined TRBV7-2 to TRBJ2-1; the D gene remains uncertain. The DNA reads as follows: TGTGCCAGCAGCTTCATTCTACCCGAGCAGTTCTTC. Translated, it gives CASSFILPEQFF.